Following are 5 T cell receptor beta chains from one sample sequenced in a study of control samples from healthy donors and cancer patients. Produced via immunoSEQ multiplex PCR; TCRdb's table is partial and in-frame only. The table lists about 190,000 clones, 91% of them singletons. The specimen sequenced was blood. The source of these receptors is a man aged 30 to 45 in good health.

The chain carries TRBV27 and TRBJ1-4; 7 nucleotides line up with TRBD1. V lost 6 bases, J lost 7 bases, and 8 bases stayed unmatched. The germline gives CDR1 MNHEY, CDR2 SMNVEV (reference sequence). The CDR3 length is 14 residues. The CDR3 is CASSRRSGGEKLFF. The CDR3 DNA follows: TGTGCCAGCAGCCGACGGTCAGGGGGTGAAAAACTGTTTTTT.

This chain uses TRBV27 with TRBJ2-1; TRBD1 might be the D (5 bases). This CDR3 has 17 amino acids. Trimming removed 2 bases from V and 0 bases from J, with 14 bases in between. Looked up from germline, CDR1 is MNHEY and CDR2 is SMNVEV (reference sequence). The CDR3 DNA sequence: TGTGCCAGCAGTTTACAGGCAGGGATGAGCTCCTACAATGAGCAGTTCTTC. Protein: CASSLQAGMSSYNEQFF.

The rearrangement uses TRBV7-2 and TRBJ1-2, with a tentative D call TRBD1 (6 bases). This CDR3 is built from 12 residues. Germline loops: CDR1 SGHTA, CDR2 FQGNSA. The V and J ends lost 5 bases and 6 bases respectively, with 10 bases between them. CDR3 loop: CASSPNRDGYTF. In DNA, the CDR3 is TGTGCCAGCAGCCCAAACAGGGATGGCTACACCTTC. Full variable domain (rest looked up from reference TRBV7-2 and TRBJ1-2): GAGVSQSPSNKVTEKGKDVELRCDPISGHTALYWYRQSLGQGLEFLIYFQGNSAPDKSGLPSDRFSAERTGGSVSTLTIQRTQQEDSAVYLCASSPNRDGYTFGSGTRLTVV.

J is TRBJ1-2 and V is TRBV5-1, with a tentative D call TRBD1 (5 bases). Trimming took off 3 bases at V and 5 bases at J, with 17 bases between the two ends. This CDR3 region has 15 residues. Per the germline V gene, CDR1 is SGHRS and CDR2 is YFSETQ. The CDR3 loop reads CASSSYIRDPYGYTF. Here the CDR3 DNA reads TGCGCCAGCAGCTCCTACATTCGGGACCCGTATGGCTACACCTTC.

The V and J genes are TRBV2 and TRBJ2-4; D unclear. The CDR3 covers 11 residues. Germline V gives CDR1 SNHLY, CDR2 FYNNEI. Trimming pared 6 bases from V and 14 bases from J, leaving 14 bases between. The CDR3 protein is CASSLNRVKYF. The CDR3 bases are TGTGCCAGCAGCCTGAATAGGGTGAAGTACTTC.